This is a list of T cell receptor beta chains from one sample in a study of T cell responses to AZD1222 COVID-19 vaccine. Profiling relied on immunoSEQ multiplex PCR, and the TCRdb table lists in-frame clones only, not all of them. Here the sample spans approximately 49,000 clones, 70% to 85% being singletons. This material consisted of peripheral blood, taken on day 0 of MenACWY control vaccination. The receptor source for this set is an adult in good health. Both conserved end residues are part of each CDR3. A D gene is named only where the DNA matches it firmly. Size values are once, few and many counts, or a class for expanded clones, and some rows have none.

d_call j_call cdr3_length v_call clone_size cdr3_aa cdr3_nt
. TRBJ1-2 12 TRBV2 . CASRQAPYGYTF TGTGCCAGCAGACAGGCCCCTTATGGCTACACCTTC
TRBD2 TRBJ2-3 16 TRBV18 . CASSPQGLAIADTQYF TGTGCCAGCTCACCACAGGGACTAGCGATAGCAGATACGCAGTATTTT
. TRBJ2-3 8 TRBV20-1 . CSASMQYF TGCAGTGCTAGCATGCAGTATTTT
. TRBJ1-2 14 TRBV2 . CASSGGRRRFGYTF TGTGCCAGCAGTGGAGGTAGACGCCGCTTCGGCTACACCTTC
. TRBJ2-3 15 TRBV11-2 . CASSLGVGSSDTQYF TGTGCCAGCAGCTTAGGGGTCGGGTCGTCAGATACGCAGTATTTT
TRBD1 TRBJ2-5 15 TRBV15 few CATRRTGGSQETQYF TGTGCCACCAGGAGGACAGGGGGGTCCCAAGAGACCCAGTACTTC
TRBD1 TRBJ1-1 17 TRBV27 few CASSLRQIGGRGTEAFF TGTGCCAGCAGCCTACGACAAATAGGGGGCCGGGGGACTGAAGCTTTCTTT
TRBD1 TRBJ1-2 14 TRBV19 . CASSTTTGAYGYTF TGTGCCAGTAGTACGACGACAGGGGCCTATGGCTACACCTTC
. TRBJ1-2 11 TRBV12-3/TRBV12-4 . CASTNLGGYTF TGTGCCAGCACCAACCTTGGGGGCTACACCTTC
. TRBJ1-1 13 TRBV10-3 . CAISKVMNTEAFF TGTGCCATCAGCAAAGTAATGAACACTGAAGCTTTCTTT
. TRBJ2-1 17 TRBV2 . CASSEAWQGGDTNEQFF TGTGCCAGCAGTGAAGCGTGGCAAGGGGGGGACACCAATGAGCAGTTCTTC
. TRBJ1-1 15 TRBV27 . CASSQQFHKGTEAFF TGTGCCAGCAGTCAACAGTTCCATAAGGGCACTGAAGCTTTCTTT
. TRBJ2-2 14 TRBV7-8 . CASSLEWNTGELFF TGTGCCAGCAGCTTAGAATGGAACACCGGGGAGCTGTTTTTT
. TRBJ1-2 13 TRBV14 once CASSQAWTYGYTF TGTGCCAGCAGCCAAGCCTGGACCTATGGCTACACCTTC
. TRBJ2-3 17 TRBV21-1 . CASSGGGSGGPPDTQYF TGTGCCAGCAGCGGGGGAGGGAGCGGGGGCCCCCCAGATACGCAGTATTTT
TRBD1 TRBJ1-6 15 TRBV2 . CASSEGTGYNSPLHF TGTGCCAGCAGTGAAGGGACAGGGTATAATTCACCCCTCCACTTT
TRBD1 TRBJ1-3 15 TRBV10-3 once CAISRDRESGNTIYF TGTGCCATCAGCAGGGACAGGGAGTCTGGAAACACCATATATTTT
. TRBJ1-3 14 TRBV11-2 few CASKNRDSGNTIYF TGTGCCAGCAAAAACAGGGACTCTGGAAACACCATATATTTT
. TRBJ1-6 12 TRBV6-5 . CATRRERSPLHF TGTGCCACCCGAAGGGAGAGGTCACCCCTCCACTTT
. TRBJ1-2 14 TRBV4-1 . CASSSSGSNYGYTF TGCGCCAGCAGCTCCTCAGGAAGCAACTATGGCTACACCTTC
. TRBJ2-1 11 TRBV6-5 once CASSFGSEQFF TGTGCCAGCAGTTTTGGTTCTGAGCAGTTCTTC
. TRBJ1-2 16 TRBV11-2 once CASSWISGPNNYGYTF TGTGCCAGCAGCTGGATCTCGGGACCTAATAACTATGGCTACACCTTC
TRBD1 TRBJ1-6 16 TRBV7-9 . CASRGGDSSYNSPLHF TGTGCCAGCAGGGGCGGGGACAGCTCCTATAATTCACCCCTCCACTTT
. TRBJ1-5 12 TRBV28 once CASSYSNQPQHF TGTGCCAGCAGCTATAGCAATCAGCCCCAGCATTTT
. TRBJ2-7 15 TRBV9 . CASSVGSFGGGEQYF TGTGCCAGCAGCGTAGGATCATTCGGGGGCGGGGAGCAGTACTTC
. TRBJ1-5 13 TRBV28 . CASTPQGFQPQHF TGTGCCAGCACTCCTCAGGGGTTCCAGCCCCAGCATTTT
TRBD1 TRBJ2-7 14 TRBV7-9 few CASSVDRGSHEQYF TGTGCCAGCAGCGTAGACAGGGGGTCCCACGAGCAGTACTTC
. TRBJ2-1 15 TRBV5-1 . CASSLTGFSYNEQFF TGCGCCAGCAGCCTTACGGGATTCTCCTACAATGAGCAGTTCTTC
. TRBJ1-1 14 TRBV5-1 . CASSSSAGNTEAFF TGCGCCAGCAGCTCGAGCGCGGGAAACACTGAAGCTTTCTTT
. TRBJ2-3 15 TRBV11-2 . CASGPYGGPTDTQYF TGTGCCAGCGGACCGTACGGGGGGCCCACAGATACGCAGTATTTT
. TRBJ2-1 12 TRBV30 . CAWEAGSRKQFF TGTGCCTGGGAGGCAGGGTCTAGGAAGCAGTTCTTC
. TRBJ1-5 15 TRBV2 . CASSEAGKNNQPQHF TGTGCCAGCAGTGAGGCAGGAAAGAACAATCAGCCCCAGCATTTT
. TRBJ1-3 15 TRBV19 . CAITTGGRSGNTIYF TGTGCCATTACAACGGGAGGCCGCTCTGGAAACACCATATATTTT
TRBD2 TRBJ2-1 15 TRBV12-5 . CASGPLGGGKNEQFF TGTGCTAGTGGTCCCCTCGGGGGAGGGAAGAATGAGCAGTTCTTC
TRBD2 TRBJ2-1 16 TRBV2 . CASSETSGRAVNEQFF TGTGCCAGCAGTGAAACTAGCGGGAGGGCCGTTAATGAGCAGTTCTTC
TRBD1 TRBJ2-7 13 TRBV27 . CASSRDRDYEQYF TGTGCCAGCAGCCGGGACAGGGACTACGAGCAGTACTTC
. TRBJ1-1 13 TRBV12-3/TRBV12-4 once CASSLDTYTEAFF TGTGCCAGCAGTTTAGATACGTACACTGAAGCTTTCTTT
TRBD2 TRBJ2-5 16 TRBV19 . CASSGGLAELQETQYF TGTGCCAGTAGTGGGGGACTAGCGGAGCTCCAAGAGACCCAGTACTTC
. TRBJ1-6 13 TRBV3-1/TRBV3-2 . CASSQGTHSPLHF TGTGCCAGCAGCCAGGGGACACATTCACCCCTCCACTTT
. TRBJ1-1 12 TRBV29-1 . CSVSRGKTEAFF TGCAGCGTTAGTCGGGGGAAGACTGAAGCTTTCTTT
. TRBJ1-1 12 TRBV6-6 . CASSYERTEAFF TGTGCCAGCAGTTACGAGAGGACTGAAGCTTTCTTT
. TRBJ1-1 13 TRBV7-9 . CASSLGGRSEAFF TGTGCCAGCAGCTTAGGGGGGCGCAGTGAAGCTTTCTTT
TRBD1 TRBJ1-1 15 TRBV5-1 . CASSYDRVINTEAFF TGCGCCAGCAGCTATGACAGGGTGATAAACACTGAAGCTTTCTTT
. TRBJ2-2 15 TRBV7-8 . CASSLGTRYTGELFF TGTGCCAGCAGCTTAGGGACAAGATACACCGGGGAGCTGTTTTTT
. TRBJ2-1 15 TRBV27 . CASSRGGLSYNEQFF TGTGCCAGCAGTAGGGGCGGGTTGTCCTACAATGAGCAGTTCTTC
TRBD2 TRBJ2-3 19 TRBV5-1 . CASSLDPTSGGASTDTQYF TGCGCCAGCAGCTTGGATCCGACTAGCGGGGGGGCCTCTACAGATACGCAGTATTTT
. TRBJ1-1 13 TRBV5-1 . CASSLGVNTEAFF TGCGCCAGCAGCTTAGGCGTGAACACTGAAGCTTTCTTT
. TRBJ1-2 12 TRBV3-1/TRBV3-2 . CASSRGSNVYTF TGTGCCAGCAGCCGCGGGTCTAATGTCTACACCTTC
. TRBJ2-4 19 TRBV6-8 few CASPFARAEVTLAKNIQYF TGTGCCAGCCCCTTTGCTAGGGCAGAAGTTACTCTAGCCAAAAACATTCAGTACTTC
. TRBJ1-6 15 TRBV30 . CAWSVKGTGNSPLHF TGTGCCTGGAGTGTAAAAGGGACGGGAAATTCACCCCTCCACTTT
. TRBJ2-5 12 TRBV7-9 . CASRQGTETQYF TGTGCCAGCCGCCAGGGTACAGAGACCCAGTACTTC